A selection of T cell receptor beta chains follows, all from one sample in a study of cytomegalovirus exposure and HLA in healthy donors. Using immunoSEQ multiplex PCR, the repertoire was profiled, and TCRdb retains in-frame clones only, with some absent. The profile shows over 250,000 clones, around 85% of them singletons. Source material: PBMCs. These receptors were collected from a woman between 18 and 29 years old in good health and CMV-seronegative. Each CDR3 is given with its conserved first and last residue. The D gene is left open where the match is weak. Only some rows state a clone size, as once, few, many or a class for expanded clones.

clone_size	v_call	d_call	j_call	cdr3_nt	cdr3_aa
.	TRBV2	TRBD2	TRBJ2-5	TGTGCCAGCAGTGGGGACTACGGAGAGACCCAGTACTTC	CASSGDYGETQYF
few	TRBV11-2	.	TRBJ1-5	TGTGCCAGCAGCTTTGGCCAGGGGAATCAGCCCCAGCATTTT	CASSFGQGNQPQHF
.	TRBV28	TRBD1	TRBJ2-5	TGTGCCAGCAGGCCAACAGGGGTTGAGACCCAGTACTTC	CASRPTGVETQYF
.	TRBV9	TRBD2	TRBJ2-2	TGTGCCAGCAGCGAGACTAGCGGAAACACCGGGGAGCTGTTTTTT	CASSETSGNTGELFF
.	TRBV29-1	.	TRBJ2-3	TGCAGCGTTTTGGACAGGGCGGGAGATGATGCAGATACGCAGTATTTT	CSVLDRAGDDADTQYF
.	TRBV10-1	TRBD1	TRBJ2-7	TGCGCCAGCTCCAAGACGGGCAGGGGGAATTCCTACGAGCAGTACTTC	CASSKTGRGNSYEQYF
.	TRBV5-6	.	TRBJ1-1	TGTGCCAGCAGCACTGCTGGGTCAGGTACTGAAGCTTTCTTT	CASSTAGSGTEAFF
.	TRBV11-2	TRBD1	TRBJ1-2	TGTGCCAGCAGCTTAGGGGCAGGGGGTAGCTACACCTTC	CASSLGAGGSYTF
few	TRBV27	TRBD2	TRBJ2-5	TGTGCCAGCAGTTTCGGGAGGGCTAGCGGGAGAGTGAGCCGAGAGACCCAGTACTTC	CASSFGRASGRVSRETQYF
.	TRBV29-1	TRBD1	TRBJ1-1	TGCAGCGTTTCCGGGACAGGGCTGAACACTGAAGCTTTCTTT	CSVSGTGLNTEAFF
.	TRBV5-1	.	TRBJ2-5	TGCGCCAGCAGCTTGGAACAGTCCAACCAGTACTTC	CASSLEQSNQYF
.	TRBV6-5	.	TRBJ2-7	TGTGCCAGCAGTTCGAGCTCCTACGAGCAGTACTTC	CASSSSSYEQYF
.	TRBV14	TRBD2	TRBJ2-3	TGTGCCAGCAGCCAAACCAACAGCGGGGGGGATGCAGATACGCAGTATTTT	CASSQTNSGGDADTQYF
.	TRBV11-2	TRBD1	TRBJ1-1	TGTGCCAGCAGCCTCGGGATAACGGGGACAGGGGCCCTCTTT	CASSLGITGTGALF
.	TRBV6-5	.	TRBJ2-7	TGTGCCAGCAGGCCGAGACTAGAAGCCGAGCAGTACTTC	CASRPRLEAEQYF
.	TRBV4-1	TRBD2	TRBJ2-3	TGCGCCAGCAGCCAAGATCTAAGCGGGGCTAGCACAGATACGCAGTATTTT	CASSQDLSGASTDTQYF
.	TRBV10-3	.	TRBJ1-2	TGTGCCACCTCTGGGGAGCGGAACTATGGCTACACCTTC	CATSGERNYGYTF
.	TRBV25-1	.	TRBJ2-6	TGTGCCAGCAGTGAATTAACAGAGACGGGGGCCAACGTCCTGACTTTC	CASSELTETGANVLTF
.	TRBV18	.	TRBJ2-7	TGTGCCAGCTCACCACCGGGAGGAACCTACGAGCAGTACTTC	CASSPPGGTYEQYF
.	TRBV11-3	.	TRBJ1-1	TGTGCCAGCAGCTTAGAGGGAGGGGCTGAAGCTTTCTTT	CASSLEGGAEAFF
.	TRBV11-2	TRBD1	TRBJ1-4	TGTGCCAGCAGCCCAGGGACAGAACAGTTTTTT	CASSPGTEQFF
.	TRBV7-8	TRBD1	TRBJ1-3	TGTGCCAGCAGCTCTGGGGGACAGGGGAGGGGAAACACCATATATTTT	CASSSGGQGRGNTIYF
once	TRBV4-2	TRBD2	TRBJ2-3	TGTGCCAGCAGCTTTGGGACTAGCGGGAACACAGATACGCAGTATTTT	CASSFGTSGNTDTQYF
.	TRBV5-1	.	TRBJ2-1	TGCGCCAGCAGCCTCCCCGCGGGGTCAGGCAATGAGCAGTTCTTC	CASSLPAGSGNEQFF
.	TRBV14	.	TRBJ2-7	TGTGCCAGCAGCCAAGGTCTTACCTACGAGCAGTACTTC	CASSQGLTYEQYF
.	TRBV30	TRBD1	TRBJ2-3	TGTGCCTGGAGGTCAGGGGGAGGCACAGATACGCAGTATTTT	CAWRSGGGTDTQYF
.	TRBV10-1	.	TRBJ2-7	TGCGCCAGCAGTGAGGGCCAGGGCTTAGGCTCCTACGAGCAGTACTTC	CASSEGQGLGSYEQYF
.	TRBV5-6	.	TRBJ1-1	TGTGCCAGCAGCTGGCAGGGTGAATCGGAAGCTTTCTTT	CASSWQGESEAFF
.	TRBV5-1	TRBD1	TRBJ1-2	TGCGCCAGTCACCAGGGGGCCACTAACTATGGCTACACCTTC	CASHQGATNYGYTF
.	TRBV5-1	.	TRBJ2-7	TGCGCCAGCAGCTTCGGAATTGGGGGGAGAGACTACGAGCAGTACTTC	CASSFGIGGRDYEQYF
once	TRBV4-3	.	TRBJ1-3	TGCGCCAGCAGCCAAGATTACCCCTTTCGGGGAACAGGAAACACCATATATTTT	CASSQDYPFRGTGNTIYF
few	TRBV6-5	TRBD1	TRBJ1-2	TGTGCCTACCGACAGGGAAACTATGGCTACACCTTC	CAYRQGNYGYTF
few	TRBV30	.	TRBJ1-5	TGTGCCTGGAGCCCTCGAGGTCTGGCCGATCAGCCCCAGCATTTT	CAWSPRGLADQPQHF
.	TRBV7-2	TRBD2	TRBJ2-1	TGTGCCAGCAGCTCCCCGGGACTAGCATACAATGAGCAGTTCTTC	CASSSPGLAYNEQFF
.	TRBV5-8	TRBD2	TRBJ2-5	TGTGCCAGCAGCCCGGGTGGGACTAGCGGACAAGAGACCCAGTACTTC	CASSPGGTSGQETQYF
.	TRBV5-1	TRBD2	TRBJ2-7	TGCGCCAGCAGCTTGGCGGCGGGAGCAAGGTACGAGCAGTACTTC	CASSLAAGARYEQYF
.	TRBV29-1	TRBD2	TRBJ2-3	TGCAGCGTGACTAGCAGCTCCACAGATACGCAGTATTTT	CSVTSSSTDTQYF
.	TRBV4-3	.	TRBJ2-5	TGCGCCAGCAGCCAAGACAGGAACCAAGAGACCCAGTACTTC	CASSQDRNQETQYF
.	TRBV11-1	TRBD1	TRBJ1-6	TGTGCCAGCAGCCGGGGACAGGGGATTAATTCACCCCTCCACTTT	CASSRGQGINSPLHF
.	TRBV5-1	TRBD1	TRBJ1-6	TGCGCCAGCAGCTTGGCCCTGATGACAGGGAGGAATTCACCCCTCCACTTT	CASSLALMTGRNSPLHF
.	TRBV5-1	.	TRBJ2-7	TGCGCCAGCGCTAGATCTAGTGACCCCTCCTACGAGCAGTACTTC	CASARSSDPSYEQYF
.	TRBV28	.	TRBJ2-3	TGTGCCAGCGCCGGGGTTGGAGATACGCAGTATTTT	CASAGVGDTQYF
.	TRBV19	.	TRBJ1-1	TGTGCCAGTAGTATGTGGGCCAGGGGGAACACTGAAGCTTTCTTT	CASSMWARGNTEAFF
.	TRBV19	.	TRBJ1-2	TGTGCCAGTAGTATAGTGGGCAGGGGAGGCTACACCTTC	CASSIVGRGGYTF
.	TRBV6-1	.	TRBJ2-7	TGTGCCAGCAGAGGGGGACGGAACTACGAGCAGTACTTC	CASRGGRNYEQYF
.	TRBV18	TRBD1	TRBJ1-1	TGTGCCAGCTCAACCGGCGTCGGACAGGGAACGCTATACACTGAAGCTTTCTTT	CASSTGVGQGTLYTEAFF
.	TRBV27	.	TRBJ1-5	TGTGCCAGCAGGGGAAACAGGGGCAATCAGCCCCAGCATTTT	CASRGNRGNQPQHF
.	TRBV11-3	TRBD2	TRBJ2-3	TGTGCCAGCAGCTCTTCGCGTAGCGGGCACTTGACGCAGTATTTT	CASSSSRSGHLTQYF